These 24 T cell receptor beta chains came from one sample sequenced in a study of T cell responses to AZD1222 COVID-19 vaccine. Sequencing used immunoSEQ multiplex PCR; TCRdb keeps in-frame clones, though not all of them. The repertoire holds approximately 140,000 clones, with more than 90% as singletons. Specimen: peripheral blood, collected 28 days after the second AZD1222 dose. These receptors were obtained from an adult who received the AZD1222 COVID-19 vaccine.

The chain combines TRBV6-5 with TRBJ1-2, with a weak D call TRBD1 (5 bases). Germline V gene data show CDR1 as MNHEY and CDR2 as SVGAGI. The CDR3 is 15 residues long. The ends were cut back, 1 base at V and 4 bases at J, with 13 bases in the middle. This CDR3 reads CASSYLGDSGYGYTF. The CDR3, as DNA: TGTGCCAGCAGTTACTTGGGGGATTCGGGCTATGGCTACACCTTC.

The rearrangement joins TRBV10-3 to TRBJ2-2, with D unresolved. V lost 10 bases, J lost 3 bases, and 6 bases lay in between. Per germline, CDR1 ENHRY and CDR2 SYGVKD. This CDR3 is built from 11 residues. The CDR3 DNA sequence: TGTGCCACGACTTACACCGGGGAGCTGTTTTTT. It encodes CATTYTGELFF.

The J gene is TRBJ1-4, the V gene TRBV18; a possible D gene is TRBD1 (5 bases). The germline CDR1 and CDR2 sequences are KGHSH and LQKENI. There are 16 residues in the CDR3. V dropped 1 base and J dropped 3 bases, with 12 bases sitting between them. The CDR3 reads CASSPLPRASNEKLFF. In DNA, the CDR3 is TGTGCCAGCTCACCACTCCCCAGGGCCTCTAATGAAAAACTGTTTTTT.

V and J are TRBV19 and TRBJ1-5; TRBD1 aligns across 7 bases. Trimming took 5 bases from V and 4 from J; bases not matched to a gene: 8. CDR1 and CDR2 from the germline V gene are LNHDA and SQIVND (reference sequence). The CDR3 totals 15 residues. The DNA for the CDR3 is TGTGCCAGTAGTCTAGGACAGGCTGCGAATCAGCCCCAGCATTTT. This translates into CASSLGQAANQPQHF.

The chain employs TRBV30 and TRBJ1-5, with D unresolved. Looked up from germline, CDR1 is GTSNPN and CDR2 is SVGIG (reference sequence). Trimming cost V 2 bases and J 1 base, with 12 bases left between them. The CDR3 consists of 15 residues. CDR3: CAWSPSGSSNQPQHF. CDR3 DNA: TGTGCCTGGAGTCCGTCCGGGAGCAGCAATCAGCCCCAGCATTTT.

This chain links TRBV7-2 with TRBJ1-5; a possible D gene is TRBD1 (6 bases). Trimming removed 5 bases from V and 9 bases from J, with 23 bases in between. The CDR3 runs to 16 residues. Germline CDR1 and CDR2: SGHTA and FQGNSA. CDR3 DNA: TGTGCCAGCAGCCAAAATACAGGGTTTTTCAATGCGCCCCAGCATTTT. It specifies CASSQNTGFFNAPQHF.

The genes are TRBV10-3 and TRBJ2-5, with 7 nucleotides matching TRBD1. The CDR3 sequence is 16 residues long. V gave up 4 bases and J gave up 2 bases; unmatched junction bases: 10. The germline V gene encodes CDR1 ENHRY and CDR2 SYGVKD. CDR3 in amino acids: CAISAGRGFNQETQYF. DNA of the CDR3: TGTGCCATCAGTGCAGGCAGGGGGTTTAATCAAGAGACCCAGTACTTC.

CDR3 loop: CASSKTGQQIYSSTDTQYF. Written as DNA, the CDR3 is TGTGCCAGCAGCAAAACAGGACAGCAGATTTACTCAAGCACAGATACGCAGTATTTT. The chain recombines TRBV9 with TRBJ2-3; maybe TRBD1 (6 bases). The ends were cut back, 4 bases at V and 0 bases at J, with 24 bases in the middle. The CDR3 is made up of 19 amino acids. Germline CDR1 SGDLS, CDR2 YYNGEE. The full variable domain, with the rest looked up from reference TRBV9 and TRBJ2-3, is DSGVTQTPKHLITATGQRVTLRCSPRSGDLSVYWYQQSLDQGLQFLIQYYNGEERAKGNILERFSAQQFPDLHSELNLSSLELGDSALYFCASSKTGQQIYSSTDTQYFGPGTRLTVL.

The chain links TRBV27 to TRBJ1-1; TRBD1 agrees at 10 bases. The germline gives CDR1 MNHEY, CDR2 SMNVEV (reference sequence). The length of the CDR3 is 14 residues. V was clipped by 6 bases and J by 6 bases; unmatched bases: 7. CDR3 in DNA: TGTGCCAGCAGGAAGGACAGGGGGGATCCTGAAGCTTTCTTT. Translation gives CASRKDRGDPEAFF.

This chain links TRBV7-2 with TRBJ1-3; D is unclear. The length of the CDR3 is 15 residues. The V gene's germline CDR1 is SGHTA and CDR2 FQGNSA. Trimming stripped 2 bases from V and 2 bases from J, with 10 bases between. CDR3 sequence: CASSLYFGAGNTIYF. The CDR3 DNA reads as TGTGCCAGCAGCTTATACTTCGGGGCTGGAAACACCATATATTTT.

This chain connects TRBV19 to TRBJ1-5; 8 nucleotides agree with TRBD1. After removal of 5 bases from V and 4 bases from J, the junction contained 4 bases not matched to a gene. The CDR3 extends over 14 amino acids. From germline, CDR1 is LNHDA and CDR2 SQIVND (reference sequence). The CDR3 region is CASSWTGTNQPQHF. The CDR3 DNA is TGTGCCAGTAGTTGGACAGGGACTAATCAGCCCCAGCATTTT.

The chain uses TRBV6-5 and TRBJ2-7; TRBD2 is a possible D gene (6 bases). Deletions cut 7 bases from V and 2 bases from J, with 12 bases between. The CDR3 sequence is 13 residues long. The germline V gene has CDR1 MNHEY and CDR2 SVGAGI. CDR3 bases: TGTGCCAGCATCCCCGGGGGACCCTACGAGCAGTACGTC. It encodes CASIPGGPYEQYV.

J is TRBJ1-5 and V is TRBV27; D is unclear. CDR3 size: 13 residues. CDR1 and CDR2 (germline): MNHEY, SMNVEV (reference sequence). V was shortened by 5 bases and J by 6 bases, with 11 bases between the two germline ends. The CDR3 protein is CASSPRSGQPQHF. In nucleotides, the CDR3 is TGTGCCAGCAGTCCCCGTAGCGGTCAGCCCCAGCATTTT.

The V and J genes are TRBV24-1 and TRBJ1-4, with D perhaps matching TRBD1 (5 bases). CDR3 length equals 12 residues. Trimming cost V 9 bases and J 6 bases, with 10 bases left between them. Germline lookup yields CDR1 KGHDR and CDR2 SFDVKD. CDR3 in amino acids: CATDSEDEKLFF. For the CDR3, the DNA is TGTGCCACCGACAGTGAGGATGAAAAACTGTTTTTT.

The chain is built from TRBV19 and TRBJ1-2, with D tentatively TRBD1 (6 bases). The CDR3 is 14 amino acids. Germline lookup yields CDR1 LNHDA and CDR2 SQIVND (reference sequence). V gave up 5 bases and J gave up 1 base, with 11 bases separating them. CDR3 nucleotides: TGTGCCAGTAGTTACACAGGGAGTAACTATGGCTACACCTTC. It specifies CASSYTGSNYGYTF.

The CDR3: CASSFLGDTQYF. In nucleotides, the CDR3 is TGTGCCAGCAGCTTTCTGGGGGATACGCAGTATTTT. The chain links TRBV12-3 or TRBV12-4 to TRBJ2-3; no reliable D call. CDR3 size: 12 residues. Trimming pared 6 bases from V and 6 bases from J, leaving 10 bases between.

The chain has TRBV7-3 and TRBJ2-5; 14 nucleotides line up with TRBD2. This CDR3 region has 16 residues. Losses at the gene ends were 4 bases for V and 7 bases for J; bases not matched to a gene: 8. Germline-derived CDR1 and CDR2 are SGHTA and FQGTGA. CDR3 sequence reads: CASSSGLAGGSVTQYF. DNA of the CDR3: TGTGCCAGCAGCTCAGGACTAGCGGGGGGATCAGTGACCCAGTACTTC. Supplemented by reference TRBV7-3 and TRBJ2-5, the full variable domain reads GAGVSQTPSNKVTEKGKYVELRCDPISGHTALYWYRQSLGQGPEFLIYFQGTGAADDSGLPNDRFFAVRPEGSVSTLKIQRTERGDSAVYLCASSSGLAGGSVTQYFGPGTRLLVL.

The chain employs TRBV4-2 and TRBJ1-2, with D uncertain. The CDR3 sequence is 15 residues long. V was shortened by 1 base and J by 3 bases, with 12 bases between the two germline ends. From germline, CDR1 is LGHNA and CDR2 YNFKEQ. The CDR3 loop reads CASSQAAGSDYGYTF. CDR3 in DNA: TGTGCCAGCAGCCAAGCAGCCGGCAGTGACTATGGCTACACCTTC.

This clone was found once. The chain recombines TRBV3-1 (or the pseudogene TRBV3-2) with TRBJ1-2; D ambiguous. This CDR3 contains 14 residues. Trimming stripped 0 bases from V and 14 bases from J, with 19 bases between. Germline CDR1 is LGHDT and CDR2 is YNNKEL (reference sequence). The CDR3 DNA follows: TGTGCCAGCAGCCAAGAGGGAGGAGGACCTCTTGATACCTTC. Translation: CASSQEGGGPLDTF.

V is TRBV9 and J is TRBJ2-5; TRBD2 aligns across 11 bases. V dropped 0 bases and J dropped 1; count of bases not matched to a gene: 5. Germline V gene data show CDR1 as SGDLS and CDR2 as YYNGEE. The CDR3 extends over 17 amino acids. CDR3 nucleotides: TGTGCCAGCAGCGTAGGGCTAGCGGGGGGACTCCAAGAGACCCAGTACTTC. This sequence encodes CASSVGLAGGLQETQYF.

V usage is TRBV7-2 and J usage is TRBJ2-3; D not resolved. The CDR3 extends over 11 amino acids. Between the trimmed V and J ends, which lost 4 bases and 7 bases, there was a span of 6 bases. Germline loops: CDR1 SGHTA, CDR2 FQGNSA. The CDR3 here is CASSSQNTQYF. The CDR3 DNA follows: TGTGCCAGCAGCTCACAGAATACGCAGTATTTT.

CDR3 coding DNA: TGTGCCAGCAGCACCGGACAGGGGGCAGATACGCAGTATTTT. Amino acids: CASSTGQGADTQYF. The V gene is TRBV9, the J gene TRBJ2-3; 10 nucleotides agree with TRBD1. With V trimmed by 4 bases and J by 4 bases, 3 bases remained unmatched. The length of the CDR3 is 14 residues. Germline loops: CDR1 SGDLS, CDR2 YYNGEE.

This sequence joins TRBV5-4 and TRBJ2-3; 9 positions agree with TRBD1. The CDR3 runs to 16 residues. Germline loops: CDR1 SGHNT, CDR2 YYREEE (reference sequence). Trimming at V came to 2 bases and at J to 4 bases, leaving 8 bases not matched to a gene. CDR3 sequence reads: CASSLIAGQGSDTQYF. For the CDR3, the DNA is TGTGCCAGCAGCTTAATTGCAGGACAGGGGTCAGATACGCAGTATTTT.

This chain links TRBV18 with TRBJ2-2, with D maybe TRBD1 (7 bases). The V end lost 3 bases, the J end lost 3 bases, and 14 bases lay between the germline ends. The CDR3 has 16 amino acids. Looked up from germline, CDR1 is KGHSH and CDR2 is LQKENI. The CDR3 loop reads CASSPVDRRDTGELFF. CDR3 sequence (DNA): TGTGCCAGCTCACCCGTGGACAGGAGGGACACCGGGGAGCTGTTTTTT.